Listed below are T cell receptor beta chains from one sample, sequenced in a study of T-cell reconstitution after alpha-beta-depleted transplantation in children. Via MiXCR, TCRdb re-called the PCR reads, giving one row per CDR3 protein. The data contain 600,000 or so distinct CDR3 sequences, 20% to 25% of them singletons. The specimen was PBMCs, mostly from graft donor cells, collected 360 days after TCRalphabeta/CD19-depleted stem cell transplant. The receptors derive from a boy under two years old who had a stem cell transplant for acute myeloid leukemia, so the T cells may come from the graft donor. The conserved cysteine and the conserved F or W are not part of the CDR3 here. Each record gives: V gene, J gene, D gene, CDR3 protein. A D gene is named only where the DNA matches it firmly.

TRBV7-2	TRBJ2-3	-	ASSPLGLYTDTQY
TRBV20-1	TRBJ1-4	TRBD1	SPRDRDKLF
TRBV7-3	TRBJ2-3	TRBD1	ASSSNGWDRGADTQY
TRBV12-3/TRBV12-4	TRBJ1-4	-	ASSFGQPTNEKLF
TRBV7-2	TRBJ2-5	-	ASSWEGGGETQY
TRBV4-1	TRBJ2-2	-	ASSQSSSYPGVWAGELF
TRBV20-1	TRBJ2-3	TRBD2	SPGTSVDTQY
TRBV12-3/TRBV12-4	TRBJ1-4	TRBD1	ATLQGPSEKLF
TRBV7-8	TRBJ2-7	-	ASSLGGAGQDEQY
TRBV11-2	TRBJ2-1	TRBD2	ASSLWGHGTSGKSSYNEQF
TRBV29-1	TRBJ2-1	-	SAPARGSYNEQF
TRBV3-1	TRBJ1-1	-	ASSQLGNTEAF